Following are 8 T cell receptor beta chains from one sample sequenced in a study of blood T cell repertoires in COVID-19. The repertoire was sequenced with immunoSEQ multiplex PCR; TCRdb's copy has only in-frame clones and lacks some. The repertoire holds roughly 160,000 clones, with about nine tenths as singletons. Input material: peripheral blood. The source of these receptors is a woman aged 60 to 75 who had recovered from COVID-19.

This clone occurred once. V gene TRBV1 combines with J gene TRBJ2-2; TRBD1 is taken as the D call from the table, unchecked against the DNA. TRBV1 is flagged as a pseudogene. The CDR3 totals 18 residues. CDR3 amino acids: CTSSQGRGTISNTGELFF. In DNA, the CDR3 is TGCACCAGCAGCCAAGGCAGGGGGACCATATCGAACACCGGGGAGCTGTTTTTT.

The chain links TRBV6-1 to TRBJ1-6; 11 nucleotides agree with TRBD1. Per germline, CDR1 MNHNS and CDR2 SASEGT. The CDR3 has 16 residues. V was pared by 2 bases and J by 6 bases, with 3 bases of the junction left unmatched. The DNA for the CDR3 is TGTGCCAGCAGTGAAAAGGGGACAGGGGGTAATTCACCCCTCCACTTT. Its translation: CASSEKGTGGNSPLHF.

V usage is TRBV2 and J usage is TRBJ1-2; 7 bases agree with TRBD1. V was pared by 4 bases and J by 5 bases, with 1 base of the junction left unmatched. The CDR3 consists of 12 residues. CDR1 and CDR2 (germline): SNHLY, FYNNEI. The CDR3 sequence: CASSGDRYGYTF. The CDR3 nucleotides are TGTGCCAGCAGTGGGGACAGATATGGCTACACCTTC.

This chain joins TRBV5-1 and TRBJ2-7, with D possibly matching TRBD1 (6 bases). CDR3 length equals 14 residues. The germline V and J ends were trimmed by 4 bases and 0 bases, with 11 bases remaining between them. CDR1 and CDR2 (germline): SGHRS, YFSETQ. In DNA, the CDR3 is TGCGCCAGCAGCCTGACAGGTTCCTCCTACGAGCAGTACTTC. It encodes CASSLTGSSYEQYF.

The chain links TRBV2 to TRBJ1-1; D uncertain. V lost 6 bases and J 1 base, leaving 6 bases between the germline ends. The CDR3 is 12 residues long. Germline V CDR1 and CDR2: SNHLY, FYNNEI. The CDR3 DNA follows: TGTGCCAGCAGAGCCGAGAACACTGAAGCTTTCTTT. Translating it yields CASRAENTEAFF. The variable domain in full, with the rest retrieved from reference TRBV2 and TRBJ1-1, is EPEVTQTPSHQVTQMGQEVILRCVPISNHLYFYWYRQILGQKVEFLVSFYNNEISEKSEIFDDQFSVERPDGSNFTLKIRSTKLEDSAMYFCASRAENTEAFFGQGTRLTVV.

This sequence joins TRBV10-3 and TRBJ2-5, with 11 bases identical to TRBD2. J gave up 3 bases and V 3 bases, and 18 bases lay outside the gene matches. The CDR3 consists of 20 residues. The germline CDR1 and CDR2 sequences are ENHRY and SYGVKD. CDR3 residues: CAISDLMWSSGGAGEETQYF. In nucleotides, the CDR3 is TGTGCCATCAGTGATCTTATGTGGAGTAGCGGGGGGGCCGGTGAAGAGACCCAGTACTTC.

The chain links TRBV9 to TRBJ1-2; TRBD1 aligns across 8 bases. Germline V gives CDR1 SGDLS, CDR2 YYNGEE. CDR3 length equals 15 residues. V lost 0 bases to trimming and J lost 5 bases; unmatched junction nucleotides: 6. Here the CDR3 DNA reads TGTGCCAGCAGCGTAGAGGCAGGGGGCTCGTATGGCTACACCTTC. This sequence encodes CASSVEAGGSYGYTF.

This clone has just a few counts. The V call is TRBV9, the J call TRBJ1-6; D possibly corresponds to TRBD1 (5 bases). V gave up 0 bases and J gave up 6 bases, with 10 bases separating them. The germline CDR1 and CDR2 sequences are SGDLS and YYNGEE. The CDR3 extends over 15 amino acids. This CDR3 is CASSVGMGGNSPLHF. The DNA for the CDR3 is TGTGCCAGCAGCGTAGGCATGGGGGGTAATTCACCCCTCCACTTT.